This TCR beta chain is from a study of cytomegalovirus exposure and HLA in healthy donors. General study results and limits: According to an earlier analysis, most TCR beta V segments yielded productive rearrangements about 90% or about 30% of the time. The study recorded over 150 TCR beta chains that were cytomegalovirus-associated.

With respect to this clone: The antigen remains unidentified.

PCR amplification relied on 60 Vbeta primers (plus 13 Jbeta primers). Original analysis: Later analysis identified some 80 million unique TCR beta chains, approximately 11 million shared. The table came from immunoSEQ multiplex PCR; TCRdb's copy has only in-frame clones and leaves some out. The V and J calls and clone size were taken over from that table, and D and trimming were inferred from the DNA. This sample has about 160,000 clones; roughly 80% occur once, and the top ten carry roughly 1.9%. CDR1 SGHNT and CDR2 YYREEE come from the germline V gene (reference sequence). The CDR3 covers 14 residues. V lost 3 bases and J lost 5, with 14 bases in between.

The origin of this receptor is a man aged 18 to 35 in good health and CMV-seronegative. The genes are TRBV5-4 and TRBJ1-1, with unresolved D. What was sequenced was PBMCs. The CDR3 nucleotides are TGTGCCAGCAGCTGGGATACTCGAGGGACTGAAGCTTTCTTT. It yields the protein CASSWDTRGTEAFF.